Below are 15 T cell receptor beta chains sequenced from a single sample in a study of T-cell memory formation after mild COVID-19. TCRdb called the 5' RACE reads again in MiXCR, with one record for every CDR3 protein. Among almost 550,000 distinct CDR3 sequences listed, roughly 20% were seen once. The source material was PBMCs or a T cell subset sorted from them (not recorded which). The receptor source for this set is an adult woman who had mild COVID-19 (a few samples of this study predate the infection). Cell type and time point are not known.

This clonotype was seen more than once but under ten times. The chain has TRBV15 and TRBJ2-7; perhaps TRBD2 as D (5 bases). The CDR3 is 16 amino acids. V was clipped by 0 bases and J by 3 bases, with 15 bases between them. CDR1 LNHNV and CDR2 YYDKDF come from the germline V gene (reference sequence). The CDR3: CATSRDRETRNYEQYF. The CDR3 coding sequence is TGTGCCACCAGCAGAGATAGGGAGACACGGAACTACGAGCAGTACTTC. Using reference TRBV15 and TRBJ2-7 for the parts outside the CDR3, the full variable domain is DAMVIQNPRYQVTQFGKPVTLSCSQTLNHNVMYWYQQKSSQAPKLLFHYYDKDFNNEADTPDNFQSRRPNTSFCFLDIRSPGLGDTAMYLCATSRDRETRNYEQYFGPGTRLTVT.

Here the CDR3 DNA reads TGCAGTGCCCCCGGGACAGGGGCAATAGGGAATCAGCCCCAGCATTTT. Its protein is CSAPGTGAIGNQPQHF. The chain is built from TRBV20-1 and TRBJ1-5; 10 bases match TRBD1. The CDR3 sequence is 16 residues long. Germline CDR1 is DFQATT and CDR2 is SNEGSKA (reference sequence). Unmatched junction bases numbered 12, after V lost 6 bases and J lost 4 bases.

This chain uses TRBV6-1 with TRBJ1-1; 10 bases match TRBD1. V lost 2 bases, J lost 1 base, and 4 bases stayed unmatched. The CDR3 sequence is 16 residues long. CDR1 MNHNS and CDR2 SASEGT come from the germline V gene. The CDR3 reads CASSERDRGGNTEAFF. The CDR3, as DNA: TGTGCCAGCAGTGAAAGGGACAGGGGCGGGAACACTGAAGCTTTCTTT.

This clonotype was recorded a few times. V and J are TRBV7-8 and TRBJ2-7, with unresolved D. The germline V and J ends were trimmed by 5 bases and 2 bases, with 16 bases remaining between them. The CDR3 contains 15 residues. Germline V gene data show CDR1 as SGHVS and CDR2 as FQNEAQ. The CDR3 region is CASSKQSQPPYEQYF. CDR3 DNA sequence: TGTGCCAGCAGCAAACAAAGCCAGCCGCCCTACGAGCAGTACTTC.

The chain joins TRBV29-1 to TRBJ1-2; D not resolved. Deletions cut 4 bases from V and 8 bases from J, with 20 bases between. CDR3 length: 14 amino acids. Germline CDR1 reads SQVTM; CDR2 reads ANQGSEA. The CDR3 here is CSVVRVGAMGGYTF. CDR3 coding DNA: TGCAGCGTTGTAAGAGTGGGCGCGATGGGGGGCTACACCTTC.

This clonotype has a handful of counts. The chain carries TRBV14 and TRBJ2-1; 8 bases match TRBD1. V lost 3 bases, J lost 4 bases, and 5 bases stayed unmatched. The CDR3 is 15 residues long. Germline lookup yields CDR1 SGHDN and CDR2 FVKESK. The CDR3 spells CASSQRQGTYNEQFF. The CDR3 region has the DNA TGTGCCAGCAGCCAGCGACAGGGGACTTACAATGAGCAGTTCTTC.

The rearrangement joins TRBV9 to TRBJ2-5, with D perhaps given as TRBD1 or TRBD2 (5 bases each). V was cut by 4 bases and J by 1 base, with 14 bases left in between. The CDR3 has 15 amino acids. Germline CDR1 SGDLS, CDR2 YYNGEE. Here the CDR3 reads CASSRAGTSQETQYF. Here the CDR3 DNA reads TGTGCCAGCAGCAGGGCCGGGACGAGCCAAGAGACCCAGTACTTC.

In its sample, this clonotype was seen a few times. The rearrangement uses TRBV20-1 and TRBJ2-5; 9 nucleotides line up with TRBD1. The CDR3 sequence is 16 residues long. Germline V gene sequence: CDR1 DFQATT, CDR2 SNEGSKA (reference sequence). J was trimmed by 2 bases and V by 6 bases; bases with no gene match: 13. CDR3 sequence (DNA): TGCAGTGCCAGCCCGACACAGGGGGCTTTGCAAGAGACCCAGTACTTC. Protein sequence: CSASPTQGALQETQYF.

This clonotype was counted a few times. The chain couples TRBV15 to TRBJ2-7; D not certain. The germline V and J ends were trimmed by 4 bases and 7 bases, with 17 bases remaining between them. Germline V gene data show CDR1 as LNHNV and CDR2 as YYDKDF (reference sequence). The CDR3 extends over 14 amino acids. CDR3 nucleotides: TGTGCCACCAGCAATTTCCGAATTGGGGAAGAGCAGTACTTC. Its translation is CATSNFRIGEEQYF.

In its sample, this clonotype was seen a few times. The V and J genes are TRBV25-1 and TRBJ2-3; 10 bases match TRBD2. CDR3 length: 16 residues. The trim removed 3 bases at V and 4 bases at J, leaving 7 bases unmatched. Germline CDR1 is MGHDK and CDR2 is SYGVNS. The CDR3 spells CASSDPSGGASDTQYF. CDR3 DNA: TGTGCCAGCAGTGATCCCAGCGGGGGGGCATCAGATACGCAGTATTTT.

The rearrangement joins TRBV5-1 to TRBJ1-1; no firm D call. The CDR3 covers 12 residues. CDR1 is SGHRS and CDR2 is YFSETQ in the germline V gene. With 4 bases removed from V and 7 bases from J, the gap between germline ends came to 11 bases. CDR3 bases: TGCGCCAGCAGCGAGAACAGTGATGAAGCTTTCTTT. Protein product: CASSENSDEAFF.

This rearrangement joins TRBV12-3 or TRBV12-4 to TRBJ1-2, with D tentatively TRBD1 (6 bases). Trimming took off 6 bases at V and 8 bases at J, with 19 bases between the two ends. This CDR3 comprises 14 residues. The CDR3: CASRRMGQRLGYTF. CDR3 DNA sequence: TGTGCCAGCAGACGTATGGGACAACGTTTGGGCTACACCTTC.

Regarding this clonotype: This sequence may be a read error, since a much larger clone differs from it by one base. The chain recombines TRBV18 with TRBJ1-1; D perhaps matches TRBD1 (5 bases). Germline V gives CDR1 KGHSH, CDR2 LQKENI. Trimming removed 1 base at V and 4 bases at J, with 10 bases between. The CDR3 runs 14 residues. The CDR3: CASSPQGRSTEAFF. The CDR3 DNA is TGTGCCAGCTCACCACAGGGGAGGAGCACTGAAGCTTTCTTT. Using reference TRBV18 and TRBJ1-1 for the parts outside the CDR3, the full variable domain is NAGVMQNPRHLVRRRGQEARLRCSPMKGHSHVYWYRQLPEEGLKFMVYLQKENIIDESGMPKERFSAEFPKEGPSILRIQQVVRGDSAAYFCASSPQGRSTEAFFGQGTRLTVV.

There are a few counts of this clonotype. The chain joins TRBV5-6 to TRBJ2-4; maybe TRBD1 (5 bases). Trimming stripped 6 bases from V and 0 bases from J, with 16 bases between. Germline lookup yields CDR1 SGHDT and CDR2 YYEEEE. The CDR3 has 16 amino acids. This chain's CDR3 is CASTIWAGLAKNIQYF. CDR3 DNA: TGTGCCAGCACCATTTGGGCAGGGCTAGCCAAAAACATTCAGTACTTC.

This clonotype was seen only a few times. A read error may explain this, as a much larger clone is one base away. This chain joins TRBV7-9 and TRBJ1-5, with D possibly TRBD1 on 5 matching bases. The CDR3 sequence is 13 residues long. Trimming shortened V by 2 bases and J by 5 bases, and 7 bases separated the two germline ends. Per germline, CDR1 SEHNR and CDR2 FQNEAQ (reference sequence). CDR3 nucleotides: TGTGCCAGCAGCTTATGGGGGGATCAGCCCCAGCATTTT. This translates into CASSLWGDQPQHF. Filled out from reference TRBV7-9 and TRBJ1-5, the complete variable domain reads DTGVSQNPRHKITKRGQNVTFRCDPISEHNRLYWYRQTLGQGPEFLTYFQNEAQLEKSRLLSDRFSAERPKGSFSTLEIQRTEQGDSAMYLCASSLWGDQPQHFGDGTRLSIL.